The clone carrying this T cell receptor beta chain has just one count. The sample originates from a study of follicular helper T cells after annual influenza vaccination. Germline V gives CDR1 MNHEY, CDR2 SVGAGI. CDR3 length: 15 amino acids. J gave up 3 bases and V 4 bases, and 5 bases lay outside the gene matches. Time point reported: 2015-2016 season, pre-vaccination. The table came from immunoSEQ multiplex PCR; TCRdb's copy has only in-frame clones and leaves some out. Counted here are approximately 14,000 clones, about four fifths occurring once; the ten biggest clones make up approximately 0.4%. This receptor was obtained from an adult who received the influenza vaccine. The sample in question was CXCR5- memory CD4+ T cells sorted from blood, obtained on the day of influenza vaccination. This chain joins TRBV6-5 and TRBJ1-2; 10 nucleotides match TRBD1. This CDR3 is CASSSVGTGDYGYTF. The CDR3 bases are TGTGCCAGCAGTTCCGTCGGGACAGGGGACTATGGCTACACCTTC.